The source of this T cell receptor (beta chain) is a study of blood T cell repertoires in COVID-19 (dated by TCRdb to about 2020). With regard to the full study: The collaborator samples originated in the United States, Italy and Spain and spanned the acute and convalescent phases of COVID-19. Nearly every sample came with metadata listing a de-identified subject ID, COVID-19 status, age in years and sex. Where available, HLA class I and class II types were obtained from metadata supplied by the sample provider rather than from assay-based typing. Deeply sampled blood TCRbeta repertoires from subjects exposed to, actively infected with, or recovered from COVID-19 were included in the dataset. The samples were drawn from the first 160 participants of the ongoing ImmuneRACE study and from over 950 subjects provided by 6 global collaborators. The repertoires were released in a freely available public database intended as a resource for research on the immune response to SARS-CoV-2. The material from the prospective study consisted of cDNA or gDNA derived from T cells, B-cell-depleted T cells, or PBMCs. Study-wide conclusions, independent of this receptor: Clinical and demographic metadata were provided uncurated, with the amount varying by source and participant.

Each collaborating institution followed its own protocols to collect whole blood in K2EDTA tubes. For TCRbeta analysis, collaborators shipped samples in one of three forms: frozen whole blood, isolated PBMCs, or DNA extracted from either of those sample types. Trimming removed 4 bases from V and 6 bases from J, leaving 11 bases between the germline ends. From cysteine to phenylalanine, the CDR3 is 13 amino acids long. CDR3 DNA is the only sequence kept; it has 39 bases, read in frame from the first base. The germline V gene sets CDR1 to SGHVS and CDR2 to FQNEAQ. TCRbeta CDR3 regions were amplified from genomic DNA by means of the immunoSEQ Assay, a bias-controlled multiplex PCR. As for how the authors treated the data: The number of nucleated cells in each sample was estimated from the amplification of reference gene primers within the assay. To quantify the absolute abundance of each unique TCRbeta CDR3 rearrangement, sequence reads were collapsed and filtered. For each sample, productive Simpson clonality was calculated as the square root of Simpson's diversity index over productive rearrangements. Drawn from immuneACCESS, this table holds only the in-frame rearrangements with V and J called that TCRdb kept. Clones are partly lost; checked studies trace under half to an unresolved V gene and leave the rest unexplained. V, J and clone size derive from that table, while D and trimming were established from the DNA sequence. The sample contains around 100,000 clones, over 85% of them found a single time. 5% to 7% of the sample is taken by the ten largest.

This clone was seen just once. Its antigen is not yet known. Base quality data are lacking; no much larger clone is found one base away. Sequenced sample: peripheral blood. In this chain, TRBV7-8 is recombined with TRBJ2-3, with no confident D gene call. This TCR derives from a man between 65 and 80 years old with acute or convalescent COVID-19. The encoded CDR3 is CASSSPSADTQYF. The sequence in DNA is TGTGCCAGCAGCTCCCCCTCCGCGGATACGCAGTATTTT.